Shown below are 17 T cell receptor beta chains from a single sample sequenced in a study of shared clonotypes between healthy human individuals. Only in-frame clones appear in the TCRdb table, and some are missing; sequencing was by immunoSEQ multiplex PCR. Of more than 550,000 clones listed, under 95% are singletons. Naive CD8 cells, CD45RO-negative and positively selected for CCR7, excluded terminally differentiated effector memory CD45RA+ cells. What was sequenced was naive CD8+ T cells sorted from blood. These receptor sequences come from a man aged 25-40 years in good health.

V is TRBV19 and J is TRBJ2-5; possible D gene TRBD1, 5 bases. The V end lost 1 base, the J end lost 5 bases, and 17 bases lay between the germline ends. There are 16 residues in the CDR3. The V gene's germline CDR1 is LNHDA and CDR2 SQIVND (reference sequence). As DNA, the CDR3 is TGTGCCAGTAGTATAGTCGAGAACCCACAGGTGGAGACCCAGTACTTC. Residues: CASSIVENPQVETQYF. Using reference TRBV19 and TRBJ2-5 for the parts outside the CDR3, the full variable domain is DGGITQSPKYLFRKEGQNVTLSCEQNLNHDAMYWYRQDPGQGLRLIYYSQIVNDFQKGDIAEGYSVSREKKESFPLTVTSAQKNPTAFYLCASSIVENPQVETQYFGPGTRLLVL.

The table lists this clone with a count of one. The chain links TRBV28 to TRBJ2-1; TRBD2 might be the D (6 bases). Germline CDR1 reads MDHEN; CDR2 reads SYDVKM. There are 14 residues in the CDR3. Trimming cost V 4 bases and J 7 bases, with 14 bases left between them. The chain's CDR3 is CASSSFGGGNEQFF. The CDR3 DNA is TGTGCCAGCAGTTCGTTCGGTGGGGGGAATGAGCAGTTCTTC.

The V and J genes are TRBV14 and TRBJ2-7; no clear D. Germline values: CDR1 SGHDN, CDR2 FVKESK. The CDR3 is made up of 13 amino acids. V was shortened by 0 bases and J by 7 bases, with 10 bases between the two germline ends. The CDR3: CASSQEGSLEQYF. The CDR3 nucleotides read TGTGCCAGCAGCCAAGAAGGAAGTCTTGAGCAGTACTTC. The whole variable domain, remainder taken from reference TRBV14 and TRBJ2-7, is EAGVTQFPSHSVIEKGQTVTLRCDPISGHDNLYWYRRVMGKEIKFLLHFVKESKQDESGMPNNRFLAERTGGTYSTLKVQPAELEDSGVYFCASSQEGSLEQYFGPGTRLTVT.

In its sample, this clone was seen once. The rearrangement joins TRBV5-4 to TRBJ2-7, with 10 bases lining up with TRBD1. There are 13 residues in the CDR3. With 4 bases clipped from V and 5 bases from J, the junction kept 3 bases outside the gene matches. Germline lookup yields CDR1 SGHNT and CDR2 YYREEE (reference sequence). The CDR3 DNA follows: TGTGCCAGCAGCCCGACAGGGGGCCACGAGCAGTACTTC. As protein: CASSPTGGHEQYF. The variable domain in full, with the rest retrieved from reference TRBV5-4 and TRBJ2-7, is ETGVTQSPTHLIKTRGQQVTLRCSSQSGHNTVSWYQQALGQGPQFIFQYYREEENGRGNFPPRFSGLQFPNYSSELNVNALELDDSALYLCASSPTGGHEQYFGPGTRLTVT.

For the CDR3, the DNA is TGTGCCAGCAGCACCCGACTAGCGGGAGGGCCCGGCGAGCAGTACTTC. Protein product: CASSTRLAGGPGEQYF. The chain carries TRBV7-8 and TRBJ2-7, with 14 nucleotides matching TRBD2. The CDR3 covers 16 residues. Unmatched junction bases numbered 9, after V lost 5 bases and J lost 6 bases. From germline, CDR1 is SGHVS and CDR2 FQNEAQ.

The CDR3 region is CASSYGERTSGSYEQYF. The CDR3 DNA is TGTGCCAGCAGCTATGGAGAGAGGACTAGCGGGTCCTACGAGCAGTACTTC. The gene calls are TRBV7-9 and TRBJ2-7; TRBD2 matches 11 bases. The CDR3 spans 17 residues. The V segment lost 4 bases and the J segment 1 base; nucleotides outside the gene matches: 9. Germline V gives CDR1 SEHNR, CDR2 FQNEAQ (reference sequence).

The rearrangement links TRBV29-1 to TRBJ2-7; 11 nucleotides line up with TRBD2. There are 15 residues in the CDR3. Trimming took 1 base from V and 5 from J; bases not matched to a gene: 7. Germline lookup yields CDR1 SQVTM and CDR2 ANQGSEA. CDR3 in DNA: TGCAGCGTTGAAGGGGTACTAGCGGGAGTTAACGAGCAGTACTTC. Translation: CSVEGVLAGVNEQYF.

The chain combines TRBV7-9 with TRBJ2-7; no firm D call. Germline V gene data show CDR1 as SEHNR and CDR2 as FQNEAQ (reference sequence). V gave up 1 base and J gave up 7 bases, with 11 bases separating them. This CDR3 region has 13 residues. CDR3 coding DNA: TGTGCCAGCAGCTTAGGTGTAGTGGGTGAGCAGTACTTC. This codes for CASSLGVVGEQYF.

CDR3 nucleotides: TGTGCCAGCAGCGTAGGGTATGAAGAAGACGAGCAGTTCTTC. Translation: CASSVGYEEDEQFF. V gene TRBV9 combines with J gene TRBJ2-1; no clear D. CDR3 length: 14 amino acids. Trimming took 0 bases from V and 10 from J, leaving 14 bases between them. Germline V gene lookup returns CDR1 SGDLS and CDR2 YYNGEE.

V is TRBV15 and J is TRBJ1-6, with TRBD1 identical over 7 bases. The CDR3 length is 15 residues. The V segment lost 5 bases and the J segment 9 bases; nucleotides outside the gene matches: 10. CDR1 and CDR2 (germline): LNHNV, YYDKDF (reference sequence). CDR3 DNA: TGTGCCACCAGCGAGGGAACAGGGGTAGGTTCACCCCTCCACTTT. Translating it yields CATSEGTGVGSPLHF. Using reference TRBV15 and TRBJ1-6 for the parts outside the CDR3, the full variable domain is DAMVIQNPRYQVTQFGKPVTLSCSQTLNHNVMYWYQQKSSQAPKLLFHYYDKDFNNEADTPDNFQSRRPNTSFCFLDIRSPGLGDTAMYLCATSEGTGVGSPLHFGNGTRLTVT.

The CDR3 DNA is TGTGCCAGCAGTAAAGGAGGAGGGGCGGGGGAGCTTCTTAAGACCCAGTACTTC. Amino acids: CASSKGGGAGELLKTQYF. The rearrangement joins TRBV27 to TRBJ2-5, with 7 nucleotides matching TRBD2. CDR3 length: 18 amino acids. The V gene end was trimmed by 5 bases and the J gene end by 6 bases; junction bases not matched to a gene: 21. CDR1 and CDR2 (germline): MNHEY, SMNVEV (reference sequence).

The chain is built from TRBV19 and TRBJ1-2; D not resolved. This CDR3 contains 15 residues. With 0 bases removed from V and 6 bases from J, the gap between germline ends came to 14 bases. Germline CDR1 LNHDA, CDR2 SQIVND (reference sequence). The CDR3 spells CASSIDSAGGDGYTF. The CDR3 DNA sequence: TGTGCCAGTAGTATAGATTCCGCGGGCGGCGATGGCTACACCTTC.

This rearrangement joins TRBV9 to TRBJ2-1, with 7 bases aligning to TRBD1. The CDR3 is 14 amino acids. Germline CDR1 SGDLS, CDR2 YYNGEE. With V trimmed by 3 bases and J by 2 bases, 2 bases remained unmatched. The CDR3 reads CASSAGTAYNEQFF. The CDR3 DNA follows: TGTGCCAGCAGCGCAGGGACAGCCTACAATGAGCAGTTCTTC.

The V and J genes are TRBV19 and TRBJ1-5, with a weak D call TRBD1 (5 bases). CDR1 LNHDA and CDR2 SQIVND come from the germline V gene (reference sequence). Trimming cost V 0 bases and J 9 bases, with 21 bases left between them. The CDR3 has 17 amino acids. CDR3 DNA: TGTGCCAGTAGTATAGATCTTCCGGGACGGCGTTTGGTGCCCCAGCATTTT. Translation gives CASSIDLPGRRLVPQHF.

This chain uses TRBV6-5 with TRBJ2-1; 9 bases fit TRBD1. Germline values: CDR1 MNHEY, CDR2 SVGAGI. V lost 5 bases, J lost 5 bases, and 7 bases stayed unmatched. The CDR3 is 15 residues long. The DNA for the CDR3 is TGTGCCAGCAGTCCCGGGACAGGGTTTAACAATGAGCAGTTCTTC. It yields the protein CASSPGTGFNNEQFF.

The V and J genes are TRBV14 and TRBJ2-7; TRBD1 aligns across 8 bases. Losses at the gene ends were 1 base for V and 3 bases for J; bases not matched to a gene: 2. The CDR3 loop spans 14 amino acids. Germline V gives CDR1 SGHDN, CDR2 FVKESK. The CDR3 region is CASSQVGQGYEQYF. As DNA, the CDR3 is TGTGCCAGCAGCCAAGTCGGACAGGGCTACGAGCAGTACTTC.

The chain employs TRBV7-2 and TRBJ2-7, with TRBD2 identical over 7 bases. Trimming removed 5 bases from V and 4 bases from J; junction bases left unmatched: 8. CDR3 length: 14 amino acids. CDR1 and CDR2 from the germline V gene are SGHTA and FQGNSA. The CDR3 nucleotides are TGTGCCAGCAGCCCCCTATTAGCGGGTTACGAGCAGTACTTC. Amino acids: CASSPLLAGYEQYF.